This passage covers 24 T cell receptor beta chains from one sample sequenced in a study of blood T cell repertoires in COVID-19. The assay was immunoSEQ multiplex PCR, and TCRdb's table has in-frame clones only and misses some. The table records around 62,000 clones, roughly 88% of them present only once. Sequenced sample: peripheral blood. The receptors originated from a woman in her fifties or sixties with COVID-19, enrolled during active disease.

The rearrangement links TRBV19 to TRBJ1-2; 10 bases are shared with TRBD1. With V trimmed by 2 bases and J by 3 bases, 3 bases remained unmatched. The CDR3 length is 15 residues. The germline V gene encodes CDR1 LNHDA and CDR2 SQIVND (reference sequence). Written as DNA, the CDR3 is TGTGCCAGTAGTATATCCGGGACAGGGGACTATGGCTACACCTTC. It encodes CASSISGTGDYGYTF.

The chain is built from TRBV18 and TRBJ1-3, with D perhaps matching TRBD1 (5 bases). CDR1 KGHSH and CDR2 LQKENI come from the germline V gene. V lost 3 bases and J lost 0, with 18 bases in between. The CDR3 spans 18 residues. The CDR3 loop is CASSPQGPFGSSGNTIYF. The CDR3 DNA follows: TGTGCCAGCTCACCCCAGGGCCCCTTCGGTAGCTCTGGAAACACCATATATTTT.

The V gene is TRBV19, the J gene TRBJ2-1; D may be TRBD2 (6 bases). Germline CDR1 and CDR2: LNHDA and SQIVND (reference sequence). V was cut by 1 base and J by 6 bases, with 7 bases left in between. CDR3 length: 13 residues. CDR3 in DNA: TGTGCCAGTAGTATAGGGGGGGTCAATGAGCAGTTCTTC. It translates to CASSIGGVNEQFF.

This chain links TRBV11-2 with TRBJ2-5; 9 nucleotides match TRBD2. V dropped 1 base and J dropped 1; count of bases not matched to a gene: 7. The CDR3 loop spans 17 amino acids. Germline V gene lookup returns CDR1 SGHAT and CDR2 FQNNGV. The CDR3 spells CASSLVSSGAFQETQYF. In nucleotides, the CDR3 is TGTGCCAGCAGCTTAGTCTCTAGCGGGGCCTTCCAAGAGACCCAGTACTTC.

The chain carries TRBV14 and TRBJ1-1, with D perhaps matching TRBD1 (5 bases). The CDR3 has 13 amino acids. V was clipped by 3 bases and J by 11 bases, with 16 bases between them. CDR1 SGHDN and CDR2 FVKESK come from the germline V gene. CDR3 loop: CASSQRTRGSAFF. In nucleotides, the CDR3 is TGTGCCAGCAGCCAGAGGACAAGAGGTTCTGCTTTCTTT.

The chain recombines TRBV2 with TRBJ1-1; tentative D call: TRBD1 (5 bases). V was pared by 6 bases and J by 3 bases, with 14 bases between. The CDR3 is made up of 14 amino acids. CDR1 is SNHLY, CDR2 FYNNEI, per germline. The CDR3 DNA is TGTGCCAGCAGCGATCAGGGTACGGACACTGAAGCTTTCTTT. Translating gives CASSDQGTDTEAFF.

This chain connects TRBV29-1 to TRBJ2-7, with D perhaps matching TRBD1 (5 bases). Germline CDR1 and CDR2: SQVTM and ANQGSEA. There are 13 residues in the CDR3. Trimming stripped 7 bases from V and 6 bases from J, with 19 bases between. The CDR3 DNA sequence: TGCAGCGCAGCGACAGACCACAATTTCGAGCAGTACTTC. Amino acid sequence: CSAATDHNFEQYF.

This clone has just a few counts. In nucleotides, the CDR3 is TGTGCCAGCAGCCAAGGGGGGACCTCGGGAGGCTACAGCAATCAGCCCCAGCATTTT. This gives the protein CASSQGGTSGGYSNQPQHF. This rearrangement joins TRBV3-1 (or the pseudogene TRBV3-2) to TRBJ1-5, with D possibly TRBD1 on 5 matching bases. Germline-derived CDR1 and CDR2 are LGHDT and YNNKEL (reference sequence). V was clipped by 1 base and J by 1 base, with 20 bases between them. The CDR3 spans 19 residues.

In this sample, this clone turned up a few times. In DNA, the CDR3 is TGTGCCAGCAGATTACAAACCGGGACAAGCAACGAGCAGTACTTC. It encodes CASRLQTGTSNEQYF. The genes are TRBV6-5 and TRBJ2-7, with a tentative D call TRBD1 (6 bases). This CDR3 is 15 amino acids long. V shed 6 bases and J shed 5 bases, with 20 bases lying between them. The germline V gene has CDR1 MNHEY and CDR2 SVGAGI.

Here the CDR3 DNA reads TGTGCCAGCAGCTTACAGGGGTTCAATCAGCCCCAGCATTTT. The encoded protein is CASSLQGFNQPQHF. The chain couples TRBV7-8 to TRBJ1-5; possible D gene TRBD1, 6 bases. The CDR3 consists of 14 residues. Per germline, CDR1 SGHVS and CDR2 FQNEAQ. Trimming removed 2 bases from V and 3 bases from J, with 8 bases in between.

This rearrangement joins TRBV29-1 to TRBJ1-1; D remains unclear. Trimming took 3 bases from V and 0 from J, leaving 5 bases between them. The CDR3 has 12 residues. From germline, CDR1 is SQVTM and CDR2 ANQGSEA. The CDR3 reads CSVERLNTEAFF. Here the CDR3 DNA reads TGCAGCGTTGAGCGTCTGAACACTGAAGCTTTCTTT.

The V and J genes are TRBV10-3 and TRBJ2-2, with D perhaps TRBD2 (6 bases). Per the germline V gene, CDR1 is ENHRY and CDR2 is SYGVKD. The V end was cut by 6 bases, the J end by 4 bases, with 12 bases between. The CDR3 runs 14 residues. CDR3 in amino acids: CAIRLGLVTGELFF. Written as DNA, the CDR3 is TGTGCCATCAGATTGGGACTCGTCACCGGGGAGCTGTTTTTT.

J is TRBJ1-6 and V is TRBV10-3; D unresolved. The germline V gene has CDR1 ENHRY and CDR2 SYGVKD. CDR3 size: 13 residues. Trimming took off 10 bases at V and 3 bases at J, with 10 bases between the two ends. The chain's CDR3 is CATNSIYNSPLHF. The CDR3 DNA is TGTGCCACCAACAGTATCTATAATTCACCCCTCCACTTT.

The chain joins TRBV28 to TRBJ2-7, with D unresolved. Deletions cut 1 base from V and 7 bases from J, with 8 bases between. Germline-derived CDR1 and CDR2 are MDHEN and SYDVKM. CDR3 length: 12 residues. CDR3 in DNA: TGTGCCAGCAGTTTATTATTCCGGGAGCAGTACTTC. Amino acid sequence: CASSLLFREQYF.

This clone was seen once. The J gene is TRBJ1-4, the V gene TRBV2; no clear D gene. CDR3 size: 15 residues. The V end lost 4 bases, the J end lost 3 bases, and 12 bases lay between the germline ends. CDR1 is SNHLY, CDR2 FYNNEI, per germline. The CDR3 bases are TGTGCCAGCAGTGGGCTTGCGGCTGCTAATGAAAAACTGTTTTTT. This translates into CASSGLAAANEKLFF.

This chain uses TRBV19 with TRBJ1-6, with TRBD1 identical over 9 bases. CDR3 size: 15 residues. V dropped 3 bases and J dropped 9; count of bases not matched to a gene: 6. Germline V lookup: CDR1 LNHDA, CDR2 SQIVND (reference sequence). In nucleotides, the CDR3 is TGTGCCAGTAGTATGATCGGACAGGGGAGTTCACCCCTCCACTTT. This encodes CASSMIGQGSSPLHF. The whole variable domain, filled in from reference TRBV19 and TRBJ1-6, reads DGGITQSPKYLFRKEGQNVTLSCEQNLNHDAMYWYRQDPGQGLRLIYYSQIVNDFQKGDIAEGYSVSREKKESFPLTVTSAQKNPTAFYLCASSMIGQGSSPLHFGNGTRLTVT.

The CDR3 DNA reads as TGTGCCAGCAGCCCCCCTGGGACTTCTAATGAAAAACTGTTTTTT. This sequence encodes CASSPPGTSNEKLFF. The V and J genes are TRBV9 and TRBJ1-4; a weak D match, TRBD1 (5 bases). This CDR3 has 15 amino acids. Germline CDR1 reads SGDLS; CDR2 reads YYNGEE. V lost 4 bases and J lost 3, with 13 bases in between.

This chain joins TRBV27 and TRBJ2-1; TRBD2 agrees at 7 bases. With 3 bases clipped from V and 2 bases from J, the junction kept 4 bases outside the gene matches. The length of the CDR3 is 15 residues. Germline CDR1 and CDR2: MNHEY and SMNVEV (reference sequence). CDR3: CASSFGSGAYNEQFF. The CDR3 DNA follows: TGTGCCAGCAGTTTTGGCAGCGGGGCCTACAATGAGCAGTTCTTC.

The rearrangement uses TRBV4-3 and TRBJ2-6; TRBD1 is a possible D gene (5 bases). V dropped 1 base and J dropped 3 bases, with 22 bases sitting between them. The germline V gene encodes CDR1 LGHNA and CDR2 YSLEER. This CDR3 is 20 amino acids long. The CDR3 spells CASSQAPNSGAFLGANVLTF. In DNA, the CDR3 is TGCGCCAGCAGCCAAGCCCCGAACAGTGGGGCCTTTCTTGGGGCCAACGTCCTGACTTTC.

V and J are TRBV4-3 and TRBJ1-4, with 7 bases identical to TRBD1. This CDR3 is 16 amino acids long. The J segment lost 6 bases and the V segment lost 0 bases, leaving 7 bases of the junction unmatched. Germline CDR1 and CDR2: LGHNA and YSLEER. CDR3 in amino acids: CASSQDLQGGDEKLFF. DNA for the CDR3: TGCGCCAGCAGCCAAGATCTTCAGGGGGGCGATGAAAAACTGTTTTTT.

This clone turned up a few times. The chain combines TRBV6-5 with TRBJ2-3; tentatively, D is TRBD2 (5 bases). The CDR3 totals 13 residues. Trimming cost V 2 bases and J 3 bases, with 6 bases left between them. In germline, CDR1 is MNHEY, CDR2 SVGAGI. This CDR3 reads CASSYPGTDTQYF. CDR3 bases: TGTGCCAGCAGTTACCCGGGAACAGATACGCAGTATTTT.

The chain joins TRBV6-5 to TRBJ2-1; TRBD2 might be the D (5 bases). CDR1 is MNHEY, CDR2 SVGAGI, per germline. This CDR3 region has 14 residues. The V end was cut by 6 bases, the J end by 12 bases, with 21 bases between. The CDR3 loop is CASRKEVGTKAQFF. DNA of the CDR3: TGTGCCAGCAGAAAGGAGGTGGGTACAAAGGCGCAGTTCTTC.

Concerning this clone itself: This sample includes further DNA sequences coding for the same CDR3. The chain is built from TRBV18 and TRBJ1-1, with D perhaps matching TRBD1 (6 bases). The CDR3 extends over 15 amino acids. Germline V lookup: CDR1 KGHSH, CDR2 LQKENI. V dropped 2 bases and J dropped 2 bases, with 12 bases sitting between them. The CDR3 nucleotides are TGTGCCAGCTCACCAATAGGGGGTGGAAACACTGAAGCTTTCTTT. Protein product: CASSPIGGGNTEAFF.

The chain joins TRBV5-1 to TRBJ2-1; 8 bases match TRBD2. J was trimmed by 7 bases and V by 4 bases; bases with no gene match: 10. The V gene's germline CDR1 is SGHRS and CDR2 YFSETQ. The CDR3 is 15 amino acids. The CDR3 loop is CASSLPGLAKNEQFF. In DNA form, the CDR3 reads TGCGCCAGCAGCCTACCCGGACTAGCTAAAAATGAGCAGTTCTTC.